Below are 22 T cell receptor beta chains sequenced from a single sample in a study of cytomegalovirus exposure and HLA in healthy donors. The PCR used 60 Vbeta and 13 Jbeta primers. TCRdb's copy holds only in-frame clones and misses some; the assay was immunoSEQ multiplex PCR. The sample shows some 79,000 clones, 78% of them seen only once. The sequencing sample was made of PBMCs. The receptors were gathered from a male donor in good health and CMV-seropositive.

The CDR3 nucleotides read TGTGCCAGCAGTCGCAGGGATACGCAGTATTTT. This translates into CASSRRDTQYF. The V call is TRBV6-6, the J call TRBJ2-3; D ambiguous. Trimming shortened V by 5 bases and J by 6 bases, and 6 bases separated the two germline ends. Germline assignment: CDR1 MNHNY and CDR2 SVGAGI (reference sequence). The CDR3 spans 11 residues.

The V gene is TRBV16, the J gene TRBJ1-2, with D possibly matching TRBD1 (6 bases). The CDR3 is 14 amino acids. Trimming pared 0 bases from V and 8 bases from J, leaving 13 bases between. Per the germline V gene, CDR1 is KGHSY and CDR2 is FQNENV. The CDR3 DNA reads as TGTGCCAGCAGCCAATCACAGGGTGGAGAAGGCTACACCTTC. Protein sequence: CASSQSQGGEGYTF.

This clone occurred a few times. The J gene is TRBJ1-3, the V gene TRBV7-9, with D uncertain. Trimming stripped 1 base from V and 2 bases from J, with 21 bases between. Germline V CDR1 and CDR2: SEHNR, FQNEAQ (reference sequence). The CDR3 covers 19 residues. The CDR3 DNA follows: TGTGCCAGCAGCTTAGACCCCTCCTTGAGGGAGGTGACTGGAAACACCATATATTTT. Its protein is CASSLDPSLREVTGNTIYF.

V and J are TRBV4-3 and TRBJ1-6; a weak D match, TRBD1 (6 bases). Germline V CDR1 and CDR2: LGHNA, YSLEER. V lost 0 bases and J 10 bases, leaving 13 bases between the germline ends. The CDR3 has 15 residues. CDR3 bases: TGCGCCAGCAGCCAAGAAGGGGGAAGCCTATCACCCCTCCACTTT. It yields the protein CASSQEGGSLSPLHF.

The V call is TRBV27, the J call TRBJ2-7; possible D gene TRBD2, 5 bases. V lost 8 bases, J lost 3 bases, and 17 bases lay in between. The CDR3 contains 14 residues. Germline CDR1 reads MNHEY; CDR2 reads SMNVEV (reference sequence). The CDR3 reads CASSLGGQLYEQYF. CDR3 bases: TGTGCCAGCTCCCTCGGAGGCCAACTCTACGAGCAGTACTTC.

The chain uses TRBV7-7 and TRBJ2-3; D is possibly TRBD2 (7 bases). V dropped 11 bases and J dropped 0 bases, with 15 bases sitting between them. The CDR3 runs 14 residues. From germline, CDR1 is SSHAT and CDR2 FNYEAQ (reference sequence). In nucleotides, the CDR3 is TGTGCCGTAGGGGGGGGACTAAGCACAGATACGCAGTATTTT. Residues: CAVGGGLSTDTQYF.

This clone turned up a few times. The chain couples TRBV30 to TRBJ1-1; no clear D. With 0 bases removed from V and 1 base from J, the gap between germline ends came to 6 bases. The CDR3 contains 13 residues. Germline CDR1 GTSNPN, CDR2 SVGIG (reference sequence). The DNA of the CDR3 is TGTGCCTGGAGTGTACTTGGGAACACTGAAGCTTTCTTT. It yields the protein CAWSVLGNTEAFF.

CDR3 in DNA: TGTGCCAGCAGCTGGCCCCGAGGCAGGGGGCAGAGTGGCTACACCTTC. It yields the protein CASSWPRGRGQSGYTF. This chain uses TRBV5-4 with TRBJ1-2, with TRBD1 matching over 8 bases. CDR1 SGHNT and CDR2 YYREEE come from the germline V gene (reference sequence). Trimming at V came to 3 bases and at J to 7 bases, leaving 14 bases not matched to a gene. The CDR3 covers 16 residues. Full variable domain (missing parts from reference TRBV5-4 and TRBJ1-2): ETGVTQSPTHLIKTRGQQVTLRCSSQSGHNTVSWYQQALGQGPQFIFQYYREEENGRGNFPPRFSGLQFPNYSSELNVNALELDDSALYLCASSWPRGRGQSGYTFGSGTRLTVV.

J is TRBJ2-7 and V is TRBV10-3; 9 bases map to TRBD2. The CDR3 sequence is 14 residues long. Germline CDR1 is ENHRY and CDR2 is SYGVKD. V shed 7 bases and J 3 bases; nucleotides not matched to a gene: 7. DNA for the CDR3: TGTGCCATCAACCATAGCGGGAGTCACTACGAGCAGTACTTC. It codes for CAINHSGSHYEQYF.

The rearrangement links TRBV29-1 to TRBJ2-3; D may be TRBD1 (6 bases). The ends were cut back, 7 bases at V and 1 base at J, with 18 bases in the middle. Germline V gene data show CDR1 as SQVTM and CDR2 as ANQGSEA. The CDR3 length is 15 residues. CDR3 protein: CSARSRRTGTDTQYF. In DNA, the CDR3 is TGCAGCGCCAGGTCCCGGAGGACAGGCACAGATACGCAGTATTTT.

CDR3: CASSQSGGLTVYEQYF. The CDR3 region has the DNA TGCGCCAGCAGCCAAAGTGGGGGCCTGACGGTCTACGAGCAGTACTTC. The gene calls are TRBV4-1 and TRBJ2-7, with a possible D match to TRBD1 (6 bases). Per germline, CDR1 MGHRA and CDR2 YSYEKL. This CDR3 contains 16 residues. V was shortened by 2 bases and J by 3 bases, with 17 bases between the two germline ends.

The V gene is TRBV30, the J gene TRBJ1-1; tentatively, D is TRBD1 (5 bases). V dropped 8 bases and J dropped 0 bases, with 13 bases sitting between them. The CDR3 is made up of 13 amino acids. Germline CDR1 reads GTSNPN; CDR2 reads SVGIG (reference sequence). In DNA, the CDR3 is TGTGCCAGACGGCAGGGAATGAACACTGAAGCTTTCTTT. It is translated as CARRQGMNTEAFF.

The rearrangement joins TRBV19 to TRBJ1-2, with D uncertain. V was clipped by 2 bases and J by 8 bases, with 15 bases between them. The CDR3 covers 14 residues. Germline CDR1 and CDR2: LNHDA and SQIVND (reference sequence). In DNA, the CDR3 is TGTGCCAGTAGTATATTGACGGATTCAGGCGGCTACACCTTC. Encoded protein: CASSILTDSGGYTF.

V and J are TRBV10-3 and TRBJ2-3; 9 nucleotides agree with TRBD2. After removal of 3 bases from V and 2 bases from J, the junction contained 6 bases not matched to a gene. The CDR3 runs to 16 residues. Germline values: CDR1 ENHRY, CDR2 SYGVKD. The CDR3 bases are TGTGCCATCAGTGAAGGGGCGGGGGGGTACACAGATACGCAGTATTTT. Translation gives CAISEGAGGYTDTQYF.

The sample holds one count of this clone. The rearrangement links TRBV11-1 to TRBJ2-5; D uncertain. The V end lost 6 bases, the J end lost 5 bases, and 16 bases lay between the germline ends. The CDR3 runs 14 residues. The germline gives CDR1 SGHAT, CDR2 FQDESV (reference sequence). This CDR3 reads CASRTDSNSETQYF. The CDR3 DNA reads TGTGCCAGCAGGACCGACTCAAATTCGGAGACCCAGTACTTC.

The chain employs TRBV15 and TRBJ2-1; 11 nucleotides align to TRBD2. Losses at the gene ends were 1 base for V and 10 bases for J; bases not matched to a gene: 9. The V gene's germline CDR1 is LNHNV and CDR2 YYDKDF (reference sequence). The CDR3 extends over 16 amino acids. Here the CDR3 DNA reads TGTGCCACCAGCAGAGGGATAGCGGGAGGGCGAAAGGAGCAGTTCTTC. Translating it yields CATSRGIAGGRKEQFF. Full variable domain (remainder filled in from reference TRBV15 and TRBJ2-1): DAMVIQNPRYQVTQFGKPVTLSCSQTLNHNVMYWYQQKSSQAPKLLFHYYDKDFNNEADTPDNFQSRRPNTSFCFLDIRSPGLGDTAMYLCATSRGIAGGRKEQFFGPGTRLTVL.

The DNA for the CDR3 is TGTGCCACCATGGACAGGGCTGGAAACACCATATATTTT. This translates into CATMDRAGNTIYF. This chain links TRBV6-5 with TRBJ1-3, with 8 bases identical to TRBD1. The CDR3 contains 13 residues. Germline assignment: CDR1 MNHEY and CDR2 SVGAGI. J lost 2 bases, V lost 10 bases, and 4 bases had no gene match.

The CDR3 region has the DNA TGTGCCAGCAGTCAGACAGGGGCTGGTCAGCCCCAGCATTTT. This codes for CASSQTGAGQPQHF. This chain uses TRBV28 with TRBJ1-5; TRBD1 matches at 8 bases. The CDR3 runs to 14 residues. J gave up 6 bases and V 5 bases, and 6 bases lay outside the gene matches. CDR1 is MDHEN, CDR2 SYDVKM, per germline. Full variable domain (remainder filled in from reference TRBV28 and TRBJ1-5): DVKVTQSSRYLVKRTGEKVFLECVQDMDHENMFWYRQDPGLGLRLIYFSYDVKMKEKGDIPEGYSVSREKKERFSLILESASTNQTSMYLCASSQTGAGQPQHFGDGTRLSIL.

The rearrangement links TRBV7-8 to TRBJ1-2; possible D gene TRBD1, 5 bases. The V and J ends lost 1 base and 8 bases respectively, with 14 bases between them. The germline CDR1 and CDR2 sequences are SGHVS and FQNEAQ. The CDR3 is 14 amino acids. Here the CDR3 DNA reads TGTGCCAGCAGCTTAGGTTCGGCAGGGCGCGGCTACACCTTC. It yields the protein CASSLGSAGRGYTF.

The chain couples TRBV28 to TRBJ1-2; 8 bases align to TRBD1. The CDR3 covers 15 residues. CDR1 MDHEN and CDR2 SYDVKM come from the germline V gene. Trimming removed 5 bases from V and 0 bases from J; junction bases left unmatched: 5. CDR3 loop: CASSPGGLTNYGYTF. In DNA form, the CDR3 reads TGTGCCAGCAGTCCAGGGGGCCTAACTAACTATGGCTACACCTTC.

CDR3 amino acids: CASSNASGGTYEQYF. CDR3 nucleotides: TGTGCCAGCAGTAACGCCAGCGGGGGCACCTACGAGCAGTACTTC. The chain links TRBV6-5 to TRBJ2-7; 8 bases align to TRBD2. This CDR3 contains 15 residues. Germline-derived CDR1 and CDR2 are MNHEY and SVGAGI. The V segment lost 5 bases and the J segment 2 bases; nucleotides outside the gene matches: 8.

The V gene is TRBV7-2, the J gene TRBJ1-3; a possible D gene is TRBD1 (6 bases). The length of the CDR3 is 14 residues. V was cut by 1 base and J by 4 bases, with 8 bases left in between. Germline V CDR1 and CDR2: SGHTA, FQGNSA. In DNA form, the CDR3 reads TGTGCCAGCAGCTTAGGGGGGACAGGAAACACCATATATTTT. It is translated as CASSLGGTGNTIYF. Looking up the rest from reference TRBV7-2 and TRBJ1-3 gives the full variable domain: GAGVSQSPSNKVTEKGKDVELRCDPISGHTALYWYRQSLGQGLEFLIYFQGNSAPDKSGLPSDRFSAERTGGSVSTLTIQRTQQEDSAVYLCASSLGGTGNTIYFGEGSWLTVV.